The 15 T cell receptor beta chains below come from one sample, sequenced in a study of T-cell reconstitution after alpha-beta-depleted transplantation in children. A library of TCRbeta sequences, prepared with unique molecular identifiers, was generated. TCRdb redid the calling of the PCR reads with MiXCR, one entry per CDR3 protein. This table holds fewer than 550,000 distinct CDR3 sequences, more than 9.5% found once. The input for sequencing was PBMCs, mostly from graft donor cells, taken 180 days after TCRalphabeta/CD19-depleted stem cell transplant. The receptor source for this set is a female patient aged 2-9 years who had a stem cell transplant for aplastic anemia, so the T cells may come from the graft donor.

This sequence joins TRBV20-1 and TRBJ1-1, with TRBD1 matching over 8 bases. J lost 6 bases, V lost 4 bases, and 10 bases had no gene match. This CDR3 has 14 amino acids. Germline V gene sequence: CDR1 DFQATT, CDR2 SNEGSKA (reference sequence). The CDR3 reads CSAKLTGGGSEAFF. Here the CDR3 DNA reads TGCAGTGCTAAATTAACAGGGGGTGGGTCTGAAGCTTTCTTT.

The rearrangement uses TRBV7-2 and TRBJ1-1, with D unclear. The CDR3 has 11 residues. V was shortened by 2 bases and J by 6 bases, with 4 bases between the two germline ends. The germline V gene encodes CDR1 SGHTA and CDR2 FQGNSA. CDR3 loop: CASSLTPEAFF. The CDR3 nucleotides read TGTGCCAGCAGCTTAACCCCTGAAGCTTTCTTT.

The CDR3 nucleotides read TGTGCCAGCAGCTTTAACGGAGAACTCCTCACCGGGGAGCTGTTTTTT. Its translation is CASSFNGELLTGELFF. The chain carries TRBV7-7 and TRBJ2-2; D remains ambiguous. The CDR3 has 16 residues. CDR1 and CDR2 (germline): SSHAT, FNYEAQ (reference sequence). V was cut by 3 bases and J by 4 bases, with 15 bases left in between.

This chain joins TRBV25-1 and TRBJ2-1, with TRBD2 identical over 10 bases. Per the germline V gene, CDR1 is MGHDK and CDR2 is SYGVNS. V lost 6 bases to trimming and J lost 7 bases; unmatched junction nucleotides: 3. The CDR3 loop spans 13 amino acids. The CDR3 region is CASRLGLANEQFF. DNA of the CDR3: TGTGCCAGCAGATTGGGACTAGCGAATGAGCAGTTCTTC.

This clonotype was seen at least ten times. V gene TRBV29-1 combines with J gene TRBJ2-5; tentatively, D is TRBD1 (6 bases). The germline V gene has CDR1 SQVTM and CDR2 ANQGSEA. The CDR3 length is 13 residues. The ends were cut back, 6 bases at V and 1 base at J, with 12 bases in the middle. The CDR3 DNA sequence: TGCAGCGTCGCCGCAGGGGTCCAAGAGACCCAGTACTTC. It is translated as CSVAAGVQETQYF. The full variable domain, in which reference TRBV29-1 and TRBJ2-5 provide the parts outside the CDR3, is SAVISQKPSRDICQRGTSLTIQCQVDSQVTMMFWYRQQPGQSLTLIATANQGSEATYESGFVIDKFPISRPNLTFSTLTVSNMSPEDSSIYLCSVAAGVQETQYFGPGTRLLVL.

In regard to this clonotype: Mismatch with germline at one junction end may stem from a read error. The chain recombines TRBV3-1 with TRBJ2-3; TRBD2 matches at 9 bases. Per the germline V gene, CDR1 is LGHDT and CDR2 is YNNKEL (reference sequence). CDR3 length: 18 residues. The CDR3 is CASTQDRASGTSTDTQYF. The DNA of the CDR3 is TGTGCCAGCACCCAAGATCGGGCTAGCGGGACCAGCACAGATACGCAGTATTTT.

This clonotype was counted at least ten times. J is TRBJ2-5 and V is TRBV4-2, with D unclear. Trimming left V 1 base short and J 0 bases short, with 6 bases between. Germline CDR1 LGHNA, CDR2 YNFKEQ. There are 14 residues in the CDR3. As DNA, the CDR3 is TGTGCCAGCAGCCAAGGGGTTTACCAAGAGACCCAGTACTTC. This encodes CASSQGVYQETQYF.

The V gene is TRBV20-1, the J gene TRBJ2-1; either TRBD1 or TRBD2 may fit D (5 bases each). CDR1 and CDR2 from the germline V gene are DFQATT and SNEGSKA (reference sequence). V was clipped by 0 bases and J by 1 base, with 16 bases between them. The length of the CDR3 is 17 residues. The CDR3 reads CSARDHRRVRSYNEQFF. In DNA form, the CDR3 reads TGCAGTGCTAGAGACCACAGGCGGGTGAGATCCTACAATGAGCAGTTCTTC.

This clonotype was detected a few times. The chain links TRBV18 to TRBJ2-5; TRBD1 matches at 9 bases. The CDR3 has 16 residues. CDR1 and CDR2 from the germline V gene are KGHSH and LQKENI. V lost 3 bases and J lost 7; bases outside the gene matches: 12. CDR3 nucleotide sequence: TGTGCCAGCTCACCTTACAGGGGGCTAATAAGAGTGACCCAGTACTTC. Translated: CASSPYRGLIRVTQYF.

This clonotype was counted only a few times. J is TRBJ2-1 and V is TRBV5-5, with a tentative D call TRBD2 (5 bases). The CDR3 covers 14 residues. Trimming stripped 3 bases from V and 3 bases from J, with 10 bases between. The V gene's germline CDR1 is SGHKS and CDR2 YYEKEE (reference sequence). The CDR3 region is CASSSGYNYNEQFF. The DNA of the CDR3 is TGTGCCAGCAGCTCGGGATACAACTACAATGAGCAGTTCTTC.

This clonotype was picked up a small number of times. This chain uses TRBV12-3 or TRBV12-4 with TRBJ1-1, with TRBD1 matching over 7 bases. This CDR3 comprises 14 residues. The J segment lost 3 bases and the V segment lost 6 bases, leaving 7 bases of the junction unmatched. CDR3 sequence (DNA): TGTGCCAGCAGGGCAGGGGGGGGCTACACTGAAGCTTTCTTT. Translation gives CASRAGGGYTEAFF.

The chain joins TRBV12-3 or TRBV12-4 to TRBJ2-3; D not resolved. This CDR3 region has 17 residues. V was pared by 3 bases and J by 0 bases, with 16 bases between. The CDR3 is CASSFCQKDFSTDTQYF. The DNA of the CDR3 is TGTGCCAGCAGTTTCTGCCAGAAAGATTTTAGCACAGATACGCAGTATTTT.

The V and J genes are TRBV11-2 and TRBJ1-3; D perhaps matches TRBD1 (5 bases). The V gene lost 0 bases and the J gene lost 2 bases, with 8 bases spanning the gap. Germline V CDR1 and CDR2: SGHAT, FQNNGV. The CDR3 sequence is 15 residues long. This CDR3 is CASSLDLGPGNTIYF. CDR3 DNA: TGTGCCAGCAGCTTAGATCTGGGACCTGGAAACACCATATATTTT.

This clonotype was seen many times. CDR3 sequence (DNA): TGCAGTGCTAGAGATTGGGTGGATGCGTACGGGGAGCAGTACTTC. Amino acids: CSARDWVDAYGEQYF. The chain has TRBV20-1 and TRBJ2-7; no definite D call. Trimming took 0 bases from V and 7 from J, leaving 19 bases between them. This CDR3 is built from 15 residues. Germline V gene sequence: CDR1 DFQATT, CDR2 SNEGSKA (reference sequence).

This clonotype occurred a few times. This chain joins TRBV5-1 and TRBJ2-7, with D maybe TRBD2 (6 bases). With 0 bases removed from V and 2 bases from J, the gap between germline ends came to 15 bases. Germline CDR1 and CDR2: SGHRS and YFSETQ. The CDR3 totals 16 residues. The CDR3 DNA sequence: TGCGCCAGCAGCTTGGTGTCGAGCGGGCCTCCCTACGAGCAGTACTTC. Translation: CASSLVSSGPPYEQYF.